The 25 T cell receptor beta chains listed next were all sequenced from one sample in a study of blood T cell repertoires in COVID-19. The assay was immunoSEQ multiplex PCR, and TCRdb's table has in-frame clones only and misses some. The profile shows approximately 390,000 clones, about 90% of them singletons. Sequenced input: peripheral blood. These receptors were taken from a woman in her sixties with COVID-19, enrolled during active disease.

The CDR3 sequence: CATSKMTSGVNEQYF. The CDR3, as DNA: TGTGCCACCAGCAAAATGACTAGCGGGGTCAACGAGCAGTACTTC. The rearrangement uses TRBV15 and TRBJ2-7, with 11 bases identical to TRBD2. J gave up 5 bases and V 4 bases, and 7 bases lay outside the gene matches. The germline V gene encodes CDR1 LNHNV and CDR2 YYDKDF (reference sequence). The CDR3 runs to 15 residues.

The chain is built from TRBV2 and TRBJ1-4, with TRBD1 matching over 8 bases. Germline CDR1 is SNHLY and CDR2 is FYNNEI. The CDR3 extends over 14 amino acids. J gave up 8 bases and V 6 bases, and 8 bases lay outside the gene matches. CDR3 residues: CASSGQGTGEKLFF. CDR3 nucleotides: TGTGCCAGCAGCGGACAGGGAACGGGCGAAAAACTGTTTTTT.

The CDR3 is CASSPQGQSYTF. The CDR3 nucleotides are TGTGCCAGTAGTCCTCAGGGACAGAGCTACACCTTC. This chain joins TRBV19 and TRBJ1-2; 7 positions agree with TRBD1. The CDR3 runs to 12 residues. Germline V gene data show CDR1 as LNHDA and CDR2 as SQIVND (reference sequence). J gave up 9 bases and V 5 bases, and 6 bases lay outside the gene matches.

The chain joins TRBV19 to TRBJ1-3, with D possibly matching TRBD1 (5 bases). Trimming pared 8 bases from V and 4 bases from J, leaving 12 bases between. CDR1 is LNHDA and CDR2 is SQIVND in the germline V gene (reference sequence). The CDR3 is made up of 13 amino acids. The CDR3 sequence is CASHRTLGNTIYF. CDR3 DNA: TGTGCCAGTCATCGGACACTGGGAAACACCATATATTTT.

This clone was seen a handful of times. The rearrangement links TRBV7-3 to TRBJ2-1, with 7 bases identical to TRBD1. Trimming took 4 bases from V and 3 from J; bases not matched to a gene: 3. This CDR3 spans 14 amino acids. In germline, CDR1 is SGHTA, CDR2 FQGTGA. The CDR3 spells CASSWTGDYNEQFF. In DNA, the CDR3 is TGTGCCAGCAGCTGGACAGGTGACTACAATGAGCAGTTCTTC.

DNA of the CDR3: TGTGCCAGCAGCTCGGACAGGGGCCGTTTGGATACGCAGTATTTT. Amino acid sequence: CASSSDRGRLDTQYF. The gene calls are TRBV13 and TRBJ2-3, with 9 bases matching TRBD1. The V and J ends lost 4 bases and 6 bases, in that order; junction bases with no gene match: 8. Germline V lookup: CDR1 PRHDT, CDR2 FYEKMQ (reference sequence). CDR3 length equals 15 residues.

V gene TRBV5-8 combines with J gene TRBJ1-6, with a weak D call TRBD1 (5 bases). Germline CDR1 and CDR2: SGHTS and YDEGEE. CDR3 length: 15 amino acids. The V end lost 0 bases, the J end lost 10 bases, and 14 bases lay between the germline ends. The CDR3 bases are TGTGCCAGCAGCTTGGCAGGGCACCTTGGCTCACCCCTCCACTTT. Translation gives CASSLAGHLGSPLHF. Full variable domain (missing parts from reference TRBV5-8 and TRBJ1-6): EAGVTQSPTHLIKTRGQQATLRCSPISGHTSVYWYQQALGLGLQFLLWYDEGEERNRGNFPPRFSGRQFPNYSSELNVNALELEDSALYLCASSLAGHLGSPLHFGNGTRLTVT.

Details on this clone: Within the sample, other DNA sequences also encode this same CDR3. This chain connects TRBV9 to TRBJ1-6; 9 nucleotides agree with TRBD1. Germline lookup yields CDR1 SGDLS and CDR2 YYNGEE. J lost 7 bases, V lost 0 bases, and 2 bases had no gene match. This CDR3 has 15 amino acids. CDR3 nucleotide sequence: TGTGCCAGCAGCGTAGAAGGGACAGGGAATTCACCCCTCCACTTT. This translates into CASSVEGTGNSPLHF.

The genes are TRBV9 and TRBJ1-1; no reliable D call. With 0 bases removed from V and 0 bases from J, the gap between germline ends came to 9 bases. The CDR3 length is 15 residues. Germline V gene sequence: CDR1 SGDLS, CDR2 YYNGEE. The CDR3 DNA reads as TGTGCCAGCAGCGTAGAGGCCAGGATGAACACTGAAGCTTTCTTT. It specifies CASSVEARMNTEAFF.

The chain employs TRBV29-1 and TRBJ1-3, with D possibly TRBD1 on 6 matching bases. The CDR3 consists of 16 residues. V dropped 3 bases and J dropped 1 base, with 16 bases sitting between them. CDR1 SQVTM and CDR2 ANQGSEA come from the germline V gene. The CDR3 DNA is TGCAGCGTTGACACGACAGGCCGAGGGTCTGGAAACACCATATATTTT. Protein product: CSVDTTGRGSGNTIYF.

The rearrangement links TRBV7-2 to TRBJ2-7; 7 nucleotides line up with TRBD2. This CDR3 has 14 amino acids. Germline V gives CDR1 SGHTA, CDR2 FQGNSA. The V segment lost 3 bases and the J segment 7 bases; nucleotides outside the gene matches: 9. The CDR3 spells CASSFTAGPTEQYF. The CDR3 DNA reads TGTGCCAGCAGCTTTACAGCGGGACCGACGGAGCAGTACTTC. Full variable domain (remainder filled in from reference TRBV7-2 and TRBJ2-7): GAGVSQSPSNKVTEKGKDVELRCDPISGHTALYWYRQSLGQGLEFLIYFQGNSAPDKSGLPSDRFSAERTGGSVSTLTIQRTQQEDSAVYLCASSFTAGPTEQYFGPGTRLTVT.

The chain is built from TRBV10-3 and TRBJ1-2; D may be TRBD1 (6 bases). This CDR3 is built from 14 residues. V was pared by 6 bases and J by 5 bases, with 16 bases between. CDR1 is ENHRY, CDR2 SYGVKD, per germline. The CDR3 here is CAISDVQGAYGYTF. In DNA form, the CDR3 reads TGTGCCATCAGCGATGTACAGGGCGCATATGGCTACACCTTC.

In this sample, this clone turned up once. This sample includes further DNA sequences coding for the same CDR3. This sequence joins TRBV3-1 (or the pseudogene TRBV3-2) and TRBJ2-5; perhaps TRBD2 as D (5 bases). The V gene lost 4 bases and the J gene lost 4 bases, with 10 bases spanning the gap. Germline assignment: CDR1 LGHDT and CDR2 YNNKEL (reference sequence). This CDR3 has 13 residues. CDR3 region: CASSLSGGETQYF. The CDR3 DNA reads TGTGCCAGCAGCCTGAGCGGTGGAGAGACCCAGTACTTC.

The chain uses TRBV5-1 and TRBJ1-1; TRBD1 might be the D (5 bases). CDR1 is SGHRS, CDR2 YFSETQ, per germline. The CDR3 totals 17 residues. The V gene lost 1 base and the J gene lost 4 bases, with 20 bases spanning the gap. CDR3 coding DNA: TGCGCCAGCAGCTTGTTCTCTAGTGGGGGGTCTGGCACTGAAGCTTTCTTT. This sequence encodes CASSLFSSGGSGTEAFF.

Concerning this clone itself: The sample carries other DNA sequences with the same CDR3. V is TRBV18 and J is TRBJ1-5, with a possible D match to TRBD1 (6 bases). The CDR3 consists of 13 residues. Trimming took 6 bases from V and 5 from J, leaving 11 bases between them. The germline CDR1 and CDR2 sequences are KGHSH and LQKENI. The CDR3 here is CASSQGQDQPQHF. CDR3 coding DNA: TGTGCCAGCTCCCAGGGGCAGGATCAGCCCCAGCATTTT.

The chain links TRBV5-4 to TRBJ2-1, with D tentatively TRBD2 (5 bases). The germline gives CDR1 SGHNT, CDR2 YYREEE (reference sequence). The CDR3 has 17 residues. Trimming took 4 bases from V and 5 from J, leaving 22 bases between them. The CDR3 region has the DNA TGTGCCAGCAGCCCATATATAGCGCAATTAGAACACAATGAGCAGTTCTTC. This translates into CASSPYIAQLEHNEQFF.

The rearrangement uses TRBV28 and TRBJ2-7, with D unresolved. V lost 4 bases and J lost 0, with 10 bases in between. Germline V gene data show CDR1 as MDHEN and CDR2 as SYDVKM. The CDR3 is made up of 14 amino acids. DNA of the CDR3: TGTGCCAGCAGTTCTTTTCCCCGCTCCTACGAGCAGTACTTC. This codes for CASSSFPRSYEQYF.

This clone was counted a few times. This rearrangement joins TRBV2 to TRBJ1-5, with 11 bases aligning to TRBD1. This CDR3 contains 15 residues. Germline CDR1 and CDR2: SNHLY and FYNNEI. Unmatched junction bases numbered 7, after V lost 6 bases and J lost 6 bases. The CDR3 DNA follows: TGTGCCAGCAGAGTGGACAGGGGGCTTGGTCAGCCCCAGCATTTT. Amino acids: CASRVDRGLGQPQHF.

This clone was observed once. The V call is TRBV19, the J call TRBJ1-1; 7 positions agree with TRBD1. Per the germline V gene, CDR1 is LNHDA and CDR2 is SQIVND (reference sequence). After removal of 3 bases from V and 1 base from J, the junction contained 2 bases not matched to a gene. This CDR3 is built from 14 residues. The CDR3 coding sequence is TGTGCCAGTAGTATGAGACAGGGGAACACTGAAGCTTTCTTT. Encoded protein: CASSMRQGNTEAFF.

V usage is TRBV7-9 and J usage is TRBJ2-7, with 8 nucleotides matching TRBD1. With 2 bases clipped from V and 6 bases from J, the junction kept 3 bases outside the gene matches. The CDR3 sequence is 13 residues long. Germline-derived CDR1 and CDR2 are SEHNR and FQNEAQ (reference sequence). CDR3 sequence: CASSLSGGLEQYF. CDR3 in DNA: TGTGCCAGCAGCTTATCAGGGGGCCTCGAGCAGTACTTC.

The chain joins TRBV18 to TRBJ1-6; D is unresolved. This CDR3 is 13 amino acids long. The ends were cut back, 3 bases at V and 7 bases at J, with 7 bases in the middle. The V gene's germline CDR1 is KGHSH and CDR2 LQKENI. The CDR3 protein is CASSPAANSPLHF. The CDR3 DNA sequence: TGTGCCAGCTCACCGGCTGCAAATTCACCCCTCCACTTT.

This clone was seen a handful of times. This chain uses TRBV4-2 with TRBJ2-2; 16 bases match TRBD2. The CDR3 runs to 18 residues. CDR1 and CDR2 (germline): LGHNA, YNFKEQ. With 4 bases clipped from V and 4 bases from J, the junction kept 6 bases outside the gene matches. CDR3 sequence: CASSREGLAGGVTGELFF. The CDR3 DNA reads TGTGCCAGCAGCCGCGAGGGACTAGCGGGGGGGGTCACCGGGGAGCTGTTTTTT.

The chain's CDR3 is CASSRDRVSFEKLFF. CDR3 bases: TGTGCCAGTAGTAGGGACAGGGTTTCTTTTGAAAAACTGTTTTTT. The chain joins TRBV19 to TRBJ1-4, with 9 bases that match TRBD1. This CDR3 has 15 residues. Germline V gene lookup returns CDR1 LNHDA and CDR2 SQIVND (reference sequence). V trimming: 4 bases; J trimming: 7 bases; junction bases outside the gene matches: 7.

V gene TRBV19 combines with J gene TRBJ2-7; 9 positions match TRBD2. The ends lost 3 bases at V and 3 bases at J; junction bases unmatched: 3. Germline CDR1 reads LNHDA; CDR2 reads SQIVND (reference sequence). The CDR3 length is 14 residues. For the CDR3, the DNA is TGTGCCAGTAGTATGTCAGCGGGGGGCTACGAGCAGTACTTC. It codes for CASSMSAGGYEQYF. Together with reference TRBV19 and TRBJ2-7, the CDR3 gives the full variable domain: DGGITQSPKYLFRKEGQNVTLSCEQNLNHDAMYWYRQDPGQGLRLIYYSQIVNDFQKGDIAEGYSVSREKKESFPLTVTSAQKNPTAFYLCASSMSAGGYEQYFGPGTRLTVT.

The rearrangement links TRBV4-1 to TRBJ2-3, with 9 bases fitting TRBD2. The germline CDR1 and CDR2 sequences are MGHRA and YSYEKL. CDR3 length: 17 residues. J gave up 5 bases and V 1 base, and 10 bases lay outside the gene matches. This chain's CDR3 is CASSQVVAGDPGDTQYF. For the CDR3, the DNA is TGCGCCAGCAGCCAAGTAGTAGCGGGGGACCCCGGAGATACGCAGTATTTT.